The next 19 T cell receptor beta chains were all read from a single sample in a study of cytomegalovirus exposure and HLA in healthy donors. The PCR had 60 Vbeta and 13 Jbeta primers. Only in-frame clones appear in the TCRdb table, and some are missing; sequencing was by immunoSEQ multiplex PCR. Found here are about 120,000 clones, around 77% of them singletons; the top ten hold around 9.9%. Material: PBMCs. These receptor sequences come from a man between 40 and 49 years old in good health and CMV-seropositive.

V usage is TRBV21-1 and J usage is TRBJ1-4. TRBV21-1 counts as a pseudogene. There are 15 residues in the CDR3. The CDR3 DNA reads as TGTGCCAGCAGCAAAGAGAAGGGGAGGGATGAAAAACCGTTTTTT. Protein sequence: CASSKEKGRDEKPFF.

Here the CDR3 DNA reads TGCGCCAGCAGCCAAGGATCGGGACAGGTGCCTTACGAGCAGTACTTC. It is translated as CASSQGSGQVPYEQYF. J is TRBJ2-7 and V is TRBV4-1, with TRBD1 matching 8 bases. Germline loops: CDR1 MGHRA, CDR2 YSYEKL. This CDR3 comprises 16 residues. Trimming cost V 1 base and J 4 bases; bases outside gene matches: 9.

The V call is TRBV2, the J call TRBJ2-3, with 9 bases aligning to TRBD1. The junction had 3 bases not matched to a gene; V was cut back by 2 bases and J by 0 bases. This CDR3 region has 16 residues. Germline CDR1 is SNHLY and CDR2 is FYNNEI. CDR3 loop: CASSERDRVSTDTQYF. CDR3 in DNA: TGTGCCAGCAGTGAAAGGGACAGGGTGAGCACAGATACGCAGTATTTT. Filled out from reference TRBV2 and TRBJ2-3, the complete variable domain reads EPEVTQTPSHQVTQMGQEVILRCVPISNHLYFYWYRQILGQKVEFLVSFYNNEISEKSEIFDDQFSVERPDGSNFTLKIRSTKLEDSAMYFCASSERDRVSTDTQYFGPGTRLTVL.

This clone showed up just a few times. The V call is TRBV27, the J call TRBJ2-7, with D perhaps matching TRBD1 (6 bases). CDR1 and CDR2 (germline): MNHEY, SMNVEV (reference sequence). This CDR3 contains 13 residues. V lost 5 bases, J lost 3 bases, and 11 bases lay in between. The CDR3 DNA reads TGTGCCAGCAGTCCAGGACAGAACTACGAGCAGTACTTC. It translates to CASSPGQNYEQYF.

The rearrangement joins TRBV9 to TRBJ1-3, with D maybe TRBD1 (5 bases). V was pared by 4 bases and J by 0 bases, with 8 bases between. This CDR3 is 14 amino acids long. CDR1 is SGDLS and CDR2 is YYNGEE in the germline V gene. CDR3 in amino acids: CASSTGGSGNTIYF. The CDR3 DNA sequence: TGTGCCAGCAGCACGGGGGGCTCTGGAAACACCATATATTTT. Together with reference TRBV9 and TRBJ1-3, the CDR3 gives the full variable domain: DSGVTQTPKHLITATGQRVTLRCSPRSGDLSVYWYQQSLDQGLQFLIQYYNGEERAKGNILERFSAQQFPDLHSELNLSSLELGDSALYFCASSTGGSGNTIYFGEGSWLTVV.

The chain has TRBV4-3 and TRBJ1-6, with 7 nucleotides matching TRBD1. J lost 6 bases, V lost 1 base, and 6 bases had no gene match. The germline V gene has CDR1 LGHNA and CDR2 YSLEER. The CDR3 is made up of 16 amino acids. CDR3 in DNA: TGCGCCAGCAGCCAAGTAGGGGGCGCGGCTAATTCACCCCTCCACTTT. Translating gives CASSQVGGAANSPLHF.

The rearrangement uses TRBV6-6 and TRBJ1-5; TRBD1 matches 7 bases. The CDR3 is 16 amino acids. Germline V gene sequence: CDR1 MNHNY, CDR2 SVGAGI (reference sequence). V shed 4 bases, J shed 0 bases, and the junction held 6 bases outside the gene matches. The CDR3 loop reads CASSWARQGSNQPQHF. In DNA form, the CDR3 reads TGTGCCAGCAGTTGGGCCCGACAGGGTAGCAATCAGCCCCAGCATTTT.

In this sample, this clone turned up once. V gene TRBV5-4 combines with J gene TRBJ2-7; 8 nucleotides line up with TRBD1. V lost 4 bases to trimming and J lost 4 bases; unmatched junction nucleotides: 7. Germline V gene lookup returns CDR1 SGHNT and CDR2 YYREEE (reference sequence). The CDR3 is made up of 14 amino acids. The DNA of the CDR3 is TGTGCCAGCAGCCTTGGACAGGGCGCGTACGAGCAGTACTTC. Translation gives CASSLGQGAYEQYF.

The genes are TRBV9 and TRBJ1-1; D uncertain. V was clipped by 3 bases and J by 3 bases, with 15 bases between them. The CDR3 contains 15 residues. Germline lookup yields CDR1 SGDLS and CDR2 YYNGEE. The CDR3 loop reads CASSELKGAYTEAFF. CDR3 nucleotide sequence: TGTGCCAGCAGCGAATTAAAGGGAGCGTACACTGAAGCTTTCTTT.

The chain recombines TRBV9 with TRBJ1-1; the D gene is possibly TRBD1 (6 bases). The CDR3 totals 17 residues. The germline V gene encodes CDR1 SGDLS and CDR2 YYNGEE. V was trimmed by 4 bases and J by 3 bases, leaving 22 bases between them. This CDR3 reads CASSPGRGGSRDTEAFF. The CDR3 nucleotides read TGTGCCAGCAGCCCCGGACGAGGGGGATCAAGGGACACTGAAGCTTTCTTT.

The V gene is TRBV28, the J gene TRBJ1-1, with 9 bases fitting TRBD1. Germline-derived CDR1 and CDR2 are MDHEN and SYDVKM. CDR3 length equals 15 residues. J was trimmed by 1 base and V by 8 bases; bases with no gene match: 8. CDR3: CASLTGGAGNTEAFF. In nucleotides, the CDR3 is TGTGCCAGCCTCACAGGGGGCGCCGGGAACACTGAAGCTTTCTTT. Full variable domain (outside the CDR3, taken from reference TRBV28 and TRBJ1-1): DVKVTQSSRYLVKRTGEKVFLECVQDMDHENMFWYRQDPGLGLRLIYFSYDVKMKEKGDIPEGYSVSREKKERFSLILESASTNQTSMYLCASLTGGAGNTEAFFGQGTRLTVV.

The chain couples TRBV9 to TRBJ1-1; 7 bases fit TRBD1. V was clipped by 1 base and J by 1 base; unmatched bases: 1. This CDR3 has 14 residues. Per germline, CDR1 SGDLS and CDR2 YYNGEE. CDR3 sequence reads: CASSVTGENTEAFF. The CDR3, as DNA: TGTGCCAGCAGCGTAACAGGGGAGAACACTGAAGCTTTCTTT.

The chain combines TRBV6-4 with TRBJ2-3; 8 positions agree with TRBD2. CDR3 length equals 15 residues. The J segment lost 2 bases and the V segment lost 4 bases, leaving 5 bases of the junction unmatched. CDR1 and CDR2 from the germline V gene are MRHNA and SNTAGT. CDR3 sequence: CASSAGGDHTDTQYF. The CDR3 DNA sequence: TGTGCCAGCAGTGCCGGGGGGGACCACACAGATACGCAGTATTTT.

This clone was observed a handful of times. This sequence joins TRBV29-1 and TRBJ2-1; D possibly corresponds to TRBD1 (5 bases). The CDR3 sequence is 12 residues long. Germline V CDR1 and CDR2: SQVTM, ANQGSEA. Trimming cost V 7 bases and J 9 bases, with 16 bases left between them. CDR3 in amino acids: CSARQRASEQFF. In nucleotides, the CDR3 is TGCAGCGCCCGACAGCGCGCGAGTGAGCAGTTCTTC.

Only a few counts were recorded for this clone. The chain couples TRBV19 to TRBJ1-5; 7 bases are a match to TRBD1. Looked up from germline, CDR1 is LNHDA and CDR2 is SQIVND (reference sequence). This CDR3 has 14 residues. Trimming at V came to 6 bases and at J to 7 bases, leaving 9 bases not matched to a gene. The CDR3 bases are TGTGCCAGTAGCAATGACAGGGACGGGCAGCCCCAGCATTTT. Protein sequence: CASSNDRDGQPQHF.

This clone is a singleton in its sample. V usage is TRBV6-1 and J usage is TRBJ2-3; D possibly corresponds to TRBD2 (6 bases). Trimming took 0 bases from V and 0 from J, leaving 7 bases between them. This CDR3 comprises 15 residues. CDR1 is MNHNS and CDR2 is SASEGT in the germline V gene. The CDR3 DNA is TGTGCCAGCAGTGAAGCGGGGACTAGCACAGATACGCAGTATTTT. This gives the protein CASSEAGTSTDTQYF.

This clone was counted only a few times. The V call is TRBV4-1, the J call TRBJ1-5, with a weak D call TRBD1 (5 bases). Per germline, CDR1 MGHRA and CDR2 YSYEKL. The CDR3 loop spans 15 amino acids. Deletions cut 0 bases from V and 4 bases from J, with 10 bases between. This CDR3 reads CASSQDMAGNQPQHF. The CDR3 DNA is TGCGCCAGCAGCCAAGATATGGCAGGGAATCAGCCCCAGCATTTT.

In regard to this clone: Other DNA sequences in the same sample also yield this CDR3. V is TRBV27 and J is TRBJ2-1; TRBD2 matches 10 bases. The germline gives CDR1 MNHEY, CDR2 SMNVEV (reference sequence). The CDR3 loop spans 14 amino acids. Trimming removed 4 bases from V and 9 bases from J; junction bases left unmatched: 6. CDR3: CASSSGLARGEQFF. DNA of the CDR3: TGTGCCAGCAGTTCGGGACTAGCGAGGGGTGAGCAGTTCTTC.

This CDR3 is CATSRDRTASNQPQHF. The CDR3 coding sequence is TGTGCCACCAGCAGAGACCGGACAGCTAGCAATCAGCCCCAGCATTTT. The V and J genes are TRBV15 and TRBJ1-5; possibly TRBD1 for D (6 bases). V dropped 0 bases and J dropped 0 bases, with 9 bases sitting between them. CDR3 length equals 16 residues. CDR1 is LNHNV, CDR2 YYDKDF, per germline (reference sequence).